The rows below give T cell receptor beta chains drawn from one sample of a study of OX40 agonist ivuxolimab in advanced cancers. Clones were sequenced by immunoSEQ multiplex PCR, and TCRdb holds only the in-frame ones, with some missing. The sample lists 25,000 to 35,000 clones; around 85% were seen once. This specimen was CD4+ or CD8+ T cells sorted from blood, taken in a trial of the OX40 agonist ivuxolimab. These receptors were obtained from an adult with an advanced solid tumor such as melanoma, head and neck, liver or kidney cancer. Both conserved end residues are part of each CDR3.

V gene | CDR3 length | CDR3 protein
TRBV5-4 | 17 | CASTVTSGGAGAGELFF
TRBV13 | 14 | CASSFGIFNSPLHF
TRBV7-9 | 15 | CASSLAQGPSYEQYF
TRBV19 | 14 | CASSLQGVNTEAFF
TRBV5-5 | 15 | CASSLKGWPSDTQYF
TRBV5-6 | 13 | CASSNRQLYGYTF
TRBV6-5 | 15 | CASGKSGGITDTQYF
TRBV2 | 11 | CASSPSYEQYF
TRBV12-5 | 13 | CASGSLTLEKLFF
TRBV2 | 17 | CASRAMFGQGAWETQYF
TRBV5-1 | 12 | CASSLLGNEQFF
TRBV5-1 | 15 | CASSLESGGTDTQYF
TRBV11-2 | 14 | CASSLRGSRYEQYF
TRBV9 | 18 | CASSGSPWAGSSTDTQYF
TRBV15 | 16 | CATSRDLAGPSYGYTF
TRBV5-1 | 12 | CASSPTRLEQFF
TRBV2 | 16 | CASSESSGGSSYEQYF
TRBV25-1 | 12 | CASTFSGLKAFF
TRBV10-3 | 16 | CAISEYQGAPNEKLFF
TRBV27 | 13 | CASSLSLTAEQYF
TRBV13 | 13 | CASSLGYNGDVFF
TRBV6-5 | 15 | CASSGASTVYNEQFF
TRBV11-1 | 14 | CASSLGQGVEKLFF
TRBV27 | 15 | CASRSYRGDYYEQYF
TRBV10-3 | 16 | CAISEGATGLDQPQHF
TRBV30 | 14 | CAWSTGQGNTEAFF
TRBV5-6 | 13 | CASSTTTGTEAFF
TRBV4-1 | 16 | CASSQAGGPSTDTQYF